The 7 T cell receptor beta chains listed next were all sequenced from one sample in a study of metastatic and nonmetastatic thyroid tumors. TCRdb reanalyzed the PCR reads via MiXCR. The table shows roughly 15,000 clones, with 22% occurring only once. Every patient was untreated before thyroid surgery. The material sequenced was adjacent normal tissue. The source of these receptors is a female donor with papillary thyroid cancer or a benign thyroid nodule (not recorded which). Some clones in this sample may be carry-over from other donors' samples.

As concerns this clone: Sequence at one end of the junction differs from germline and may be a read error. This chain joins TRBV11-2 and TRBJ1-2; D unclear. This CDR3 region has 14 residues. Germline-derived CDR1 and CDR2 are SGHAT and FQNNGV. This CDR3 reads CANSLDPGGYGYTF. CDR3 DNA sequence: TGTGCCAACAGCTTAGATCCAGGTGGTTATGGCTACACCTTC.

In this sample, this clone turned up many times. V is TRBV10-1 and J is TRBJ2-7, with TRBD1 as a possible D gene (5 bases). Trimming pared 3 bases from V and 5 bases from J, leaving 8 bases between. CDR3 size: 12 residues. Per the germline V gene, CDR1 is WNHNN and CDR2 is SYGVQD (reference sequence). CDR3 amino acids: CASSDGAHEQYF. In DNA form, the CDR3 reads TGCGCCAGCAGTGATGGGGCACACGAGCAGTACTTC.

The table lists this clone with a few counts. CDR3 coding DNA: TGTGCCAGCAGCTTTAACCCCATGGACTACGAGCAGTACTTC. Translation: CASSFNPMDYEQYF. The rearrangement joins TRBV28 to TRBJ2-7; D gene unclear. There are 14 residues in the CDR3. Trimming took off 6 bases at V and 3 bases at J, with 15 bases between the two ends. Per the germline V gene, CDR1 is MDHEN and CDR2 is SYDVKM.

The table lists this clone with a few counts. The chain employs TRBV6-1 and TRBJ2-6; D possibly corresponds to TRBD1 (6 bases). Germline-derived CDR1 and CDR2 are MNHNS and SASEGT. This CDR3 spans 18 amino acids. V was cut by 5 bases and J by 6 bases, with 23 bases left in between. The CDR3 loop reads CASSKLRTVLSVANVLTF. The CDR3 DNA follows: TGTGCCAGCAGTAAACTCCGGACAGTTTTATCCGTGGCCAACGTCCTGACTTTC.

This clone was seen repeatedly, ten times or more. The V and J genes are TRBV4-1 and TRBJ1-5; a possible D gene is TRBD1 (5 bases). There are 15 residues in the CDR3. CDR1 and CDR2 (germline): MGHRA, YSYEKL. Trimming took off 1 base at V and 0 bases at J, with 7 bases between the two ends. The chain's CDR3 is CASSQVTGSNQPQHF. The CDR3 DNA reads as TGCGCCAGCAGCCAAGTTACAGGTAGCAATCAGCCCCAGCATTTT.

The V gene is TRBV30, the J gene TRBJ2-7; unclear D gene. The V end was cut by 4 bases, the J end by 6 bases, with 25 bases between. This CDR3 comprises 16 residues. Per germline, CDR1 GTSNPN and CDR2 SVGIG (reference sequence). The CDR3 DNA reads TGTGCCTGGACCAGGCGGTGGGGAATACCTTCGGGCGAGCAGTACTTC. Protein product: CAWTRRWGIPSGEQYF.

The chain combines TRBV2 with TRBJ2-3, with 10 bases matching TRBD2. V lost 2 bases, J lost 2 bases, and 4 bases stayed unmatched. CDR1 is SNHLY and CDR2 is FYNNEI in the germline V gene. The CDR3 spans 16 residues. In DNA, the CDR3 is TGTGCCAGCAGTGAATCACTAGCGGGAACCACAGATACGCAGTATTTT. It specifies CASSESLAGTTDTQYF. Full variable domain (remainder filled in from reference TRBV2 and TRBJ2-3): EPEVTQTPSHQVTQMGQEVILRCVPISNHLYFYWYRQILGQKVEFLVSFYNNEISEKSEIFDDQFSVERPDGSNFTLKIRSTKLEDSAMYFCASSESLAGTTDTQYFGPGTRLTVL.